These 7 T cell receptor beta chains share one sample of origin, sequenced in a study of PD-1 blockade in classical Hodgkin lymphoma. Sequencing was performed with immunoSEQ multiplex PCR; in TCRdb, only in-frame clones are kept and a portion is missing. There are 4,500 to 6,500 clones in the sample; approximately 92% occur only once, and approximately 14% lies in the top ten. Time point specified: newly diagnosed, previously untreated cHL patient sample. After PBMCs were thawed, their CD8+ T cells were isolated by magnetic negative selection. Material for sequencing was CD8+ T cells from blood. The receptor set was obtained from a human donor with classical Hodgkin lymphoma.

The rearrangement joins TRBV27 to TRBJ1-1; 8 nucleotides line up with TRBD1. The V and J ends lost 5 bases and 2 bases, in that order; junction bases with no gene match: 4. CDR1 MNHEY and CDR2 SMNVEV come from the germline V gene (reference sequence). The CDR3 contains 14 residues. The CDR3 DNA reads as TGTGCCAGCAGTGCAGGGGGCTCAAACACTGAAGCTTTCTTT. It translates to CASSAGGSNTEAFF.

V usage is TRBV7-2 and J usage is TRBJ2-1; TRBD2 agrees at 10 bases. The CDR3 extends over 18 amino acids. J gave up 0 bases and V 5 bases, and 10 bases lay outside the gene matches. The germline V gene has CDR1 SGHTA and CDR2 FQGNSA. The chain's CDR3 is CASSRPSTSGYSYNEQFF. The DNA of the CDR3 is TGTGCCAGCAGCCGACCATCGACTAGCGGGTACTCCTACAATGAGCAGTTCTTC.

The CDR3 DNA reads as TGTGCCAGCAGCGTCATCTGGGGAGAGACCCAGTACTTC. It yields the protein CASSVIWGETQYF. The V gene is TRBV9, the J gene TRBJ2-5; D gene ambiguous. The V end lost 2 bases, the J end lost 4 bases, and 9 bases lay between the germline ends. The CDR3 totals 13 residues. Germline V gives CDR1 SGDLS, CDR2 YYNGEE.

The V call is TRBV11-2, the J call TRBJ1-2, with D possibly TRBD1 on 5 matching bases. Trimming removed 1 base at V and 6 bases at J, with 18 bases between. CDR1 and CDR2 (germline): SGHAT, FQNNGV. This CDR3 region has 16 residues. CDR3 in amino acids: CASSLVGAAGTDGYTF. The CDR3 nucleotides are TGTGCCAGCAGCTTAGTAGGGGCGGCGGGGACTGATGGCTACACCTTC.

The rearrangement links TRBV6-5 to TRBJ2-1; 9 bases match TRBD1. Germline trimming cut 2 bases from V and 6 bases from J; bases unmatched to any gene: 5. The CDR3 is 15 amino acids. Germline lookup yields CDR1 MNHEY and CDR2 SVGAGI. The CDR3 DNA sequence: TGTGCCAGCAGTTACGGGACAGGGAATATCAATGAGCAGTTCTTC. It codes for CASSYGTGNINEQFF.

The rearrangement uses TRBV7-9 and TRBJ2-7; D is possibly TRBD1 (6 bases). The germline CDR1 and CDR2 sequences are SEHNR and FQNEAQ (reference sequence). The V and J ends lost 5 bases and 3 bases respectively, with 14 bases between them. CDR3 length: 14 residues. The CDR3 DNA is TGTGCCAGCAGCCCCCGGGACAACAGCTACGAGCAGTACTTC. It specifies CASSPRDNSYEQYF.

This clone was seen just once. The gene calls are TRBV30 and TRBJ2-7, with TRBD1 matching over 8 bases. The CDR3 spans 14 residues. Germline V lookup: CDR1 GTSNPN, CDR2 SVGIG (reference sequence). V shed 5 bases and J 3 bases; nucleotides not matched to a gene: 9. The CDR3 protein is CAWRKMDRVYEQYF. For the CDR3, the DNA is TGTGCCTGGCGAAAGATGGACAGGGTCTACGAGCAGTACTTC.